These T cell receptor beta chains were read from a single sample in a study of blood T cell repertoires in COVID-19. Profiling relied on immunoSEQ multiplex PCR, and the TCRdb table lists in-frame clones only, not all of them. The repertoire has 200,000 to 250,000 clones, almost 90% of them found once; the top ten carry about 1.3%. The specimen was peripheral blood. The receptors shown here come from an elderly man with acute or convalescent COVID-19. Both conserved end residues are part of each CDR3. A D gene is named only where the DNA matches it firmly. The size field is filled for only some rows; it gives once, few, many or a size class.

- TRBJ2-7 - TRBV5-6 CASSFGLAGSSYEQYF TGTGCCAGCAGCTTTGGGTTGGCGGGGAGCTCCTACGAGCAGTACTTC
- TRBJ1-1 - TRBV29-1 CSVGGGDTEAFF TGCAGCGTTGGGGGGGGTGACACTGAAGCTTTCTTT
TRBD1 TRBJ1-5 - TRBV16 CASSPKPGQVNQPQHF TGTGCCAGCAGCCCCAAACCGGGACAGGTCAATCAGCCCCAGCATTTT
TRBD1 TRBJ1-2 - TRBV27 CASSRGQDRGYTF TGTGCCAGCAGCCGGGGACAGGATAGGGGCTACACCTTC
- TRBJ1-3 once TRBV6-4 CASSDRGFLSGNTIYF TGTGCCAGCAGTGACCGGGGTTTTCTCTCTGGAAACACCATATATTTT
- TRBJ1-1 - TRBV10-3 CAGQAGLNTEAFF TGTGCCGGCCAGGCAGGGCTGAACACTGAAGCTTTCTTT
TRBD2 TRBJ2-2 - TRBV6-6 CASSASGRGKAGELFF TGTGCCAGCAGTGCAAGCGGGAGGGGGAAGGCCGGGGAGCTGTTTTTT
- TRBJ1-6 few TRBV7-2 CASSLDTSSYNSPLHF TGTGCCAGCAGCTTAGACACTAGCTCCTATAATTCACCCCTCCACTTT
TRBD1 TRBJ1-5 - TRBV2 CASSGSTGAHQPQHF TGTGCCAGCAGCGGATCGACAGGGGCTCATCAGCCCCAGCATTTT
- TRBJ2-7 - TRBV27 CASSSPGSEQYF TGTGCCAGCAGTTCCCCAGGGTCAGAGCAGTACTTC
- TRBJ2-7 - TRBV18 CASSPPSRSYEQYF TGTGCCAGCTCACCACCATCCCGTTCCTACGAGCAGTACTTC
TRBD1 TRBJ1-2 few TRBV19 CASSPGQGRMNYGYTF TGTGCCAGTAGTCCGGGACAGGGTAGAATGAACTATGGCTACACCTTC
TRBD1 TRBJ1-2 - TRBV11-2 CASSPITGGGGYTF TGTGCCAGCAGCCCGATTACAGGGGGCGGGGGCTACACCTTC
TRBD2 TRBJ2-5 - TRBV3-1/TRBV3-2 CASSQGVAGTLQETQYF TGTGCCAGCAGCCAAGGGGTAGCGGGGACCCTCCAAGAGACCCAGTACTTC
- TRBJ1-4 - TRBV25-1 CASSEFGSPKEKLFF TGTGCCAGCAGTGAATTTGGCTCCCCGAAGGAAAAACTGTTTTTT
TRBD2 TRBJ2-5 - TRBV6-2/TRBV6-3 CASSYSTSGGALETQYF TGTGCCAGCAGTTACTCGACTAGCGGGGGGGCCTTGGAGACCCAGTACTTC
- TRBJ2-3 once TRBV5-1 CASSLPGQSTDTQYF TGCGCCAGCAGCTTACCCGGACAGAGCACAGATACGCAGTATTTT
TRBD1 TRBJ2-2 - TRBV14 CASSPNRGPRYTGELFF TGTGCCAGCAGCCCTAACAGGGGACCCAGGTACACCGGGGAGCTGTTTTTT
TRBD1 TRBJ2-7 - TRBV6-5 CASSNHRGPYEQYF TGTGCCAGCAGTAATCACAGGGGGCCCTACGAGCAGTACTTC
TRBD1 TRBJ1-4 - TRBV3-1/TRBV3-2 CASSHSSGGALEKLFF TGTGCCAGCAGCCACTCCTCAGGGGGCGCACTCGAAAAACTGTTTTTT
- TRBJ1-5 - TRBV3-1/TRBV3-2 CAKKRDQPQHF TGTGCCAAGAAGCGGGATCAGCCCCAGCATTTT
TRBD1 TRBJ2-5 few TRBV7-8 CASSLDRAQETQYF TGTGCCAGCAGCCTCGACAGGGCCCAAGAGACCCAGTACTTC
- TRBJ2-6 - TRBV18 CASSPTEIGSGANVLTF TGTGCCAGCTCACCAACGGAGATCGGGTCTGGGGCCAACGTCCTGACTTTC
TRBD2 TRBJ2-1 once TRBV6-4 CASSAPTLAGEGNEQFF TGTGCCAGCAGTGCGCCAACCCTAGCGGGAGAAGGAAATGAGCAGTTCTTC
- TRBJ1-2 - TRBV19 CASSPNRDYGYTF TGTGCCAGTAGTCCCAACAGGGACTATGGCTACACCTTC
TRBD2 TRBJ2-1 - TRBV3-1/TRBV3-2 CASSQQFSGYNEQFF TGTGCCAGCAGCCAGCAATTTAGCGGGTACAATGAGCAGTTCTTC
TRBD1 TRBJ2-7 once TRBV9 CASSFATGTGVEQYF TGTGCCAGCAGCTTTGCTACCGGGACAGGGGTCGAGCAGTACTTC
- TRBJ1-4 - TRBV5-6 CASSPGWGLNEKLFF TGTGCCAGCAGCCCCGGGTGGGGGCTTAATGAAAAACTGTTTTTT